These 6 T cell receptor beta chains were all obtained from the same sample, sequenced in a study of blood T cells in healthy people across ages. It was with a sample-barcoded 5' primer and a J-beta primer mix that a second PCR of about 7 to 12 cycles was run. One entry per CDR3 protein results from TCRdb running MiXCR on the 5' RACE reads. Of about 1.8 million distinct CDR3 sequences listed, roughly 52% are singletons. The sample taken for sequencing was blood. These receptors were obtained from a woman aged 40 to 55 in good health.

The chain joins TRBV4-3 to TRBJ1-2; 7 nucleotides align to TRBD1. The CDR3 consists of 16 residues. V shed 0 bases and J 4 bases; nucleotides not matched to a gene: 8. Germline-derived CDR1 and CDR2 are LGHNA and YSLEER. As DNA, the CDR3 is TGCGCCAGCAGCCAAGAGGTCAACAGGGGAACCTATGGCTACACCTTC. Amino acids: CASSQEVNRGTYGYTF.

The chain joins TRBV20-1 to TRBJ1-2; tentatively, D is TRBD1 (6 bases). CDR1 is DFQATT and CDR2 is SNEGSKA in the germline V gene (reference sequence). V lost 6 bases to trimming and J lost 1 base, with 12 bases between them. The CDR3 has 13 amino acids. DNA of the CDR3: TGCAGTGCCGCGGGGGCCGGTAACTATGGCTACACCTTC. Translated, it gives CSAAGAGNYGYTF.

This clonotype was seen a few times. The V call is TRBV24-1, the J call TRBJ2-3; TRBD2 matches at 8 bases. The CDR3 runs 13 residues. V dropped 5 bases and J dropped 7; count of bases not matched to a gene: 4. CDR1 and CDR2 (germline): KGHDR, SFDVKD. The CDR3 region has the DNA TGTGCCACCAGTGGACTAGCGACGAATACGCAGTATTTT. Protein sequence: CATSGLATNTQYF.

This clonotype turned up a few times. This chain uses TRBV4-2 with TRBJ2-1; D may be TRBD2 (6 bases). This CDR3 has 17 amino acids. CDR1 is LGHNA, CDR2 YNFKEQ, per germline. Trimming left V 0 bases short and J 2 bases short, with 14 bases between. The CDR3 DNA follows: TGTGCCAGCAGCCAAGAATTGCGAACGGGGGCCTACAATGAGCAGTTCTTC. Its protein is CASSQELRTGAYNEQFF.

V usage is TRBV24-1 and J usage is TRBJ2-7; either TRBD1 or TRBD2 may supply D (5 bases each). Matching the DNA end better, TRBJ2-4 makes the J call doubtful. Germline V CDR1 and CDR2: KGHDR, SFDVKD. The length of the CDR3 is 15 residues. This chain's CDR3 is CATSDPWDVKNIQYF. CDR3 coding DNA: TGTGCCACCAGTGATCCGTGGGACGTCAAAAACATTCAGTACTTC.

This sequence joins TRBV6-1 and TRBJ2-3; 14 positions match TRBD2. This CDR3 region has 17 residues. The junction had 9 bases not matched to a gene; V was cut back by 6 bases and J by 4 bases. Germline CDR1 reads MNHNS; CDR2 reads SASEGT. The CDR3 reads CASSGTSGGTLPDTQYF. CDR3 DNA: TGTGCCAGCAGCGGGACTAGCGGGGGTACCCTCCCAGATACGCAGTATTTT.